These 20 T cell receptor beta chains were all obtained from the same sample, sequenced in a study of T cells after yellow fever vaccination. TCRdb processed the 5' RACE reads anew with MiXCR; each CDR3 protein has one entry. The sample includes approximately 350,000 distinct CDR3 sequences, around 10% of them seen just once. Sequencing was performed on PBMCs, taken on the day of the first yellow fever vaccination. These TCRs come from a man younger than 35 who received the YFV17D yellow fever vaccine.

The table lists this clonotype with a few counts. The chain links TRBV15 to TRBJ2-3; a possible D gene is TRBD2 (5 bases). The V end was cut by 0 bases, the J end by 8 bases, with 9 bases between. The CDR3 has 13 residues. Germline V gene data show CDR1 as LNHNV and CDR2 as YYDKDF (reference sequence). The CDR3, as DNA: TGTGCCACCAGCAGAGATCGGGGTGGTACGCAGTATTTT. It is translated as CATSRDRGGTQYF.

The rearrangement links TRBV5-1 to TRBJ2-5; D is undetermined. Germline V CDR1 and CDR2: SGHRS, YFSETQ. This CDR3 spans 13 amino acids. Trimming removed 1 base from V and 5 bases from J, with 9 bases in between. CDR3 in amino acids: CASSLQGSETQYF. Here the CDR3 DNA reads TGCGCCAGCAGCTTGCAAGGGTCGGAGACCCAGTACTTC. The whole variable domain, filled in from reference TRBV5-1 and TRBJ2-5, reads KAGVTQTPRYLIKTRGQQVTLSCSPISGHRSVSWYQQTPGQGLQFLFEYFSETQRNKGNFPGRFSGRQFSNSRSEMNVSTLELGDSALYLCASSLQGSETQYFGPGTRLLVL.

The rearrangement joins TRBV13 to TRBJ1-2; the match to TRBD1 covers 7 bases. CDR3 length equals 12 residues. The V gene end was trimmed by 2 bases and the J gene end by 7 bases; junction bases not matched to a gene: 1. Germline CDR1 reads PRHDT; CDR2 reads FYEKMQ (reference sequence). The CDR3 loop is CASSLNRGGYTF. DNA of the CDR3: TGTGCCAGCAGCTTAAACAGGGGTGGCTACACCTTC.

This chain joins TRBV20-1 and TRBJ2-3; 11 bases match TRBD2. The J segment lost 2 bases and the V segment lost 6 bases, leaving 7 bases of the junction unmatched. CDR1 is DFQATT and CDR2 is SNEGSKA in the germline V gene (reference sequence). This CDR3 is 15 amino acids long. The CDR3 nucleotides read TGCAGTGCCATTACTAGCGGGAGACTCACAGATACGCAGTATTTT. This encodes CSAITSGRLTDTQYF.

This clonotype was observed at least ten times. The gene calls are TRBV7-9 and TRBJ2-3; D may be TRBD1 (5 bases). V gave up 4 bases and J gave up 1 base, with 15 bases separating them. The CDR3 is made up of 16 amino acids. Germline CDR1 SEHNR, CDR2 FQNEAQ (reference sequence). The CDR3 sequence is CASSSDGREGTDTQYF. The CDR3 DNA sequence: TGTGCCAGCAGCTCCGATGGCAGGGAAGGCACAGATACGCAGTATTTT.

This sequence joins TRBV13 and TRBJ2-1; D is unclear. This CDR3 region has 14 residues. The ends were cut back, 5 bases at V and 4 bases at J, with 12 bases in the middle. Germline CDR1 is PRHDT and CDR2 is FYEKMQ (reference sequence). The CDR3 coding sequence is TGTGCCAGCAGCCCCTGGCAGGAATACAATGAGCAGTTCTTC. Translation: CASSPWQEYNEQFF. The entire variable domain, with the rest obtained from reference TRBV13 and TRBJ2-1, is as follows: AAGVIQSPRHLIKEKRETATLKCYPIPRHDTVYWYQQGPGQDPQFLISFYEKMQSDKGSIPDRFSAQQFSDYHSELNMSSLELGDSALYFCASSPWQEYNEQFFGPGTRLTVL.

This clonotype was picked up a small number of times. The chain combines TRBV7-8 with TRBJ1-5, with unresolved D. V was clipped by 3 bases and J by 4 bases, with 13 bases between them. Per the germline V gene, CDR1 is SGHVS and CDR2 is FQNEAQ. CDR3 length: 15 residues. As DNA, the CDR3 is TGTGCCAGCAGCTTCTGTTGTAGTGGGAATCAGCCCCAGCATTTT. Translating it yields CASSFCCSGNQPQHF.

This clonotype was seen a handful of times. The rearrangement joins TRBV4-1 to TRBJ2-7, with unresolved D. The CDR3 has 14 amino acids. Deletions cut 6 bases from V and 0 bases from J, with 12 bases between. Germline loops: CDR1 MGHRA, CDR2 YSYEKL. The CDR3 nucleotides read TGCGCCAGCAGTCTGACTCCTAGCTCCTACGAGCAGTACTTC. It codes for CASSLTPSSYEQYF.

This chain uses TRBV7-6 with TRBJ2-5, with 7 bases matching TRBD1. From germline, CDR1 is SGHVS and CDR2 FNYEAQ. The junction had 3 bases not matched to a gene; V was cut back by 0 bases and J by 5 bases. The CDR3 extends over 14 amino acids. Here the CDR3 DNA reads TGTGCCAGCAGCTTAGCCAGGGGGTTGGAGACCCAGTACTTC. It encodes CASSLARGLETQYF.

This clonotype was found a few times. The chain uses TRBV29-1 and TRBJ1-4; D unclear. The CDR3 length is 14 residues. Trimming removed 1 base from V and 3 bases from J, with 9 bases in between. Germline assignment: CDR1 SQVTM and CDR2 ANQGSEA. CDR3 nucleotides: TGCAGCGTTGAAGGGTCTAGACCTAATGAAAAACTGTTTTTT. Residues: CSVEGSRPNEKLFF.

This chain joins TRBV19 and TRBJ2-5; D may correspond to TRBD1 or TRBD2 (5 bases each). CDR1 LNHDA and CDR2 SQIVND come from the germline V gene (reference sequence). CDR3 size: 15 residues. The V end lost 1 base, the J end lost 0 bases, and 9 bases lay between the germline ends. CDR3: CASSIGDGYQETQYF. Here the CDR3 DNA reads TGTGCCAGTAGTATAGGGGACGGGTACCAAGAGACCCAGTACTTC. The entire variable domain, with the rest obtained from reference TRBV19 and TRBJ2-5, is as follows: DGGITQSPKYLFRKEGQNVTLSCEQNLNHDAMYWYRQDPGQGLRLIYYSQIVNDFQKGDIAEGYSVSREKKESFPLTVTSAQKNPTAFYLCASSIGDGYQETQYFGPGTRLLVL.

Many counts were recorded for this clonotype. The genes are TRBV29-1 and TRBJ1-2; TRBD1 matches 7 bases. The CDR3 extends over 14 amino acids. With V trimmed by 6 bases and J by 4 bases, 11 bases remained unmatched. Germline V CDR1 and CDR2: SQVTM, ANQGSEA. CDR3 in amino acids: CSVHRQGSGYGYTF. The CDR3 DNA follows: TGCAGCGTCCATCGACAGGGATCGGGCTATGGCTACACCTTC.

This clonotype was picked up a small number of times. This rearrangement joins TRBV3-1 to TRBJ1-4; no clear D. CDR3 length: 15 residues. Trimming shortened V by 2 bases and J by 7 bases, and 14 bases separated the two germline ends. In germline, CDR1 is LGHDT, CDR2 YNNKEL (reference sequence). CDR3 protein: CASSQNTAPGEKLFF. DNA of the CDR3: TGTGCCAGCAGCCAAAACACCGCACCGGGTGAAAAACTGTTTTTT.

The chain uses TRBV5-1 and TRBJ2-1, with D possibly being TRBD1 or TRBD2 (6 bases each). This CDR3 has 14 residues. Germline V CDR1 and CDR2: SGHRS, YFSETQ. Between the trimmed V and J ends, which lost 8 bases and 2 bases, there was a span of 14 bases. Here the CDR3 reads CASNLGGPYNEQFF. The CDR3 bases are TGCGCCAGTAATTTGGGGGGCCCCTACAATGAGCAGTTCTTC. The full variable domain, completed using reference TRBV5-1 and TRBJ2-1, is KAGVTQTPRYLIKTRGQQVTLSCSPISGHRSVSWYQQTPGQGLQFLFEYFSETQRNKGNFPGRFSGRQFSNSRSEMNVSTLELGDSALYLCASNLGGPYNEQFFGPGTRLTVL.

This clonotype was seen a handful of times. The V gene is TRBV24-1, the J gene TRBJ1-5, with D maybe TRBD1 (5 bases). V was cut by 4 bases and J by 9 bases, with 12 bases left in between. The CDR3 runs to 13 residues. CDR1 is KGHDR and CDR2 is SFDVKD in the germline V gene. The CDR3, as DNA: TGTGCCACCAGTGACCCTCAGGGTTGGCCCCAGCATTTT. Translating gives CATSDPQGWPQHF.

This clonotype has just a few counts. DNA for the CDR3: TGCAGTGCTCCGGACAGGGTTAACACAGATACGCAGTATTTT. It is translated as CSAPDRVNTDTQYF. The chain couples TRBV20-1 to TRBJ2-3; TRBD1 matches at 8 bases. This CDR3 has 14 residues. Germline CDR1 DFQATT, CDR2 SNEGSKA (reference sequence). V was clipped by 5 bases and J by 2 bases; unmatched bases: 6.

The rearrangement joins TRBV27 to TRBJ2-7; 9 bases line up with TRBD1. The J segment lost 4 bases and the V segment lost 5 bases, leaving 12 bases of the junction unmatched. The CDR3 contains 16 residues. Germline lookup yields CDR1 MNHEY and CDR2 SMNVEV (reference sequence). CDR3 bases: TGTGCCAGCAGTACCGGCTCCGGGACAGGGCAGTACGAGCAGTACTTC. It translates to CASSTGSGTGQYEQYF.

This clonotype was seen only a few times. The rearrangement links TRBV6-1 to TRBJ2-7; D not certain. V was pared by 6 bases and J by 2 bases, with 5 bases between. The CDR3 is made up of 11 amino acids. Germline CDR1 MNHNS, CDR2 SASEGT. The CDR3 protein is CASRKTYEQYF. The CDR3 DNA follows: TGTGCCAGCAGGAAAACCTACGAGCAGTACTTC.

In its sample, this clonotype was seen a few times. V and J are TRBV4-3 and TRBJ2-1; 10 bases align to TRBD2. Unmatched junction bases numbered 14, after V lost 1 base and J lost 5 bases. The length of the CDR3 is 19 residues. Germline V gene lookup returns CDR1 LGHNA and CDR2 YSLEER. The CDR3 loop is CASSQVSVLAGGRDNEQFF. DNA of the CDR3: TGCGCCAGCAGCCAAGTGAGCGTATTAGCGGGGGGACGTGACAATGAGCAGTTCTTC.

This clonotype has just a few counts. The genes are TRBV28 and TRBJ2-5; 7 bases fit TRBD2. Germline CDR1 MDHEN, CDR2 SYDVKM. Unmatched junction bases numbered 2, after V lost 6 bases and J lost 1 base. The CDR3 is 13 residues long. The DNA of the CDR3 is TGTGCCAGCAGAGCGGGACCCCAAGAGACCCAGTACTTC. Amino acids: CASRAGPQETQYF. The complete variable domain, with remaining parts taken from reference TRBV28 and TRBJ2-5, reads DVKVTQSSRYLVKRTGEKVFLECVQDMDHENMFWYRQDPGLGLRLIYFSYDVKMKEKGDIPEGYSVSREKKERFSLILESASTNQTSMYLCASRAGPQETQYFGPGTRLLVL.